This T cell receptor (beta chain) was identified during a study of OX40 agonist ivuxolimab in advanced cancers. Profiled with immunoSEQ multiplex PCR; TCRdb holds only in-frame clones, not every one. The sample holds tens of thousands of clones, around 84% seen once. The CDR3 consists of 17 residues. Trimming took 6 bases from V and 0 from J; bases not matched to a gene: 10. Germline CDR1 reads MDHEN; CDR2 reads SYDVKM. This sample comprised CD4+ or CD8+ T cells sorted from blood, obtained in a trial of the OX40 agonist ivuxolimab. The sequence derives from an adult with an advanced solid tumor such as melanoma, head and neck, liver or kidney cancer. This chain links TRBV28 with TRBJ1-3, with TRBD1 identical over 8 bases. The CDR3 protein is CASSPRTGWYSGNTIYF. The CDR3 DNA follows: TGTGCCAGCAGCCCTCGGACAGGGTGGTACTCTGGAAACACCATATATTTT.